This TCR beta chain was obtained from a study of beta chain features in type 1 diabetes. Study-level information: Patients did not differ from healthy donors in age, gender or cell yield. General study findings and limits: Researchers caution that PCR might favor shorter templates, equally among patients and controls. Researchers reported that naive, central memory and Treg TCRB repertoires appeared more similar in patients than in healthy donors.

This clone has just a few counts. Its antigen is not known. Every bit of the isolated RNA underwent reverse transcription, so sequencing read expressed TCRB transcripts. Generated by immunoSEQ multiplex PCR, the TCRdb table keeps only in-frame clones and is missing some. Of about 160,000 clones in the sample, 8.1% were seen once. Specimen: central memory CD4+ T cells from blood. The receptor was isolated from a man between 18 and 29 years old in good health.

The CDR3 sequence is CASSATIGREGYGYTF. The CDR3 DNA reads as TGTGCCAGCAGCGCCACTATAGGTAGAGAGGGCTATGGCTACACCTTC. The chain combines TRBV9 with TRBJ1-2, with D hard to call. V lost 3 bases and J lost 4, with 19 bases in between. The germline V gene has CDR1 SGDLS and CDR2 YYNGEE. The CDR3 length is 16 residues. Supplemented by reference TRBV9 and TRBJ1-2, the full variable domain reads DSGVTQTPKHLITATGQRVTLRCSPRSGDLSVYWYQQSLDQGLQFLIQYYNGEERAKGNILERFSAQQFPDLHSELNLSSLELGDSALYFCASSATIGREGYGYTFGSGTRLTVV.